This T cell receptor beta chain was found in a study of metastatic and nonmetastatic thyroid tumors. Study-wide context: Repertoires from malignant and benign thyroid patients were compared across blood and tumor or nodule tissue. General study results and limits: Significantly higher TCR beta diversity was reportedly seen in malignant thyroid tumors than benign nodules, in blood and tumor.

Authors' analysis steps: The authors used CDR3 differences across clinicopathological groups to build a distant-metastasis classifier for papillary thyroid cancer. TCRdb re-clonotyped the PCR reads via MiXCR. The V and J calls, along with clone size, are taken from TCRdb and not from the paper's own processing. Found here are approximately 14,000 clones, approximately 32% of them singletons; the top ten hold 45% to 50%. This clone occurred once. As yet, its antigen is unknown. CDR1 and CDR2 (germline): SGHRS, YFSETQ. This CDR3 region has 15 residues. V lost 2 bases, J lost 5 bases, and 16 bases lay in between. Every patient underwent thyroid surgery untreated.

Sequencing was performed on tumor tissue. This chain connects TRBV5-1 to TRBJ1-2; the D gene is possibly TRBD1 (5 bases). The TCR was taken from a male donor with papillary thyroid cancer or a benign thyroid nodule (not recorded which). Some clones in this sample may be carry-over from other donors' samples. In nucleotides, the CDR3 is TGCGCCAGCAGCTTATTCGTAGGGACCTCTTATGGCTACACCTTC. The encoded protein is CASSLFVGTSYGYTF.